The entry below gives a single T cell receptor beta chain sequence along with its context. These data belong to a study of control samples from healthy donors and cancer patients. Assay used: immunoSEQ multiplex PCR; TCRdb lists only in-frame clones, some missing. Of about 26,000 clones listed, 75% to 85% were seen once; the top ten hold roughly 23%. The CDR3 has 13 amino acids. Germline V gene lookup returns CDR1 SGHTA and CDR2 FQGNSA. The ends were cut back, 5 bases at V and 1 base at J, with 8 bases in the middle. The clonotype comes from a man aged 55 to 70 with colorectal cancer. The rearrangement uses TRBV7-2 and TRBJ1-1; D is undetermined. Sequencing was carried out using PBMCs. CDR3 sequence: CASSRGGNTEAFF. Written as DNA, the CDR3 is TGTGCCAGCAGCCGTGGAGGGAACACTGAAGCTTTCTTT.